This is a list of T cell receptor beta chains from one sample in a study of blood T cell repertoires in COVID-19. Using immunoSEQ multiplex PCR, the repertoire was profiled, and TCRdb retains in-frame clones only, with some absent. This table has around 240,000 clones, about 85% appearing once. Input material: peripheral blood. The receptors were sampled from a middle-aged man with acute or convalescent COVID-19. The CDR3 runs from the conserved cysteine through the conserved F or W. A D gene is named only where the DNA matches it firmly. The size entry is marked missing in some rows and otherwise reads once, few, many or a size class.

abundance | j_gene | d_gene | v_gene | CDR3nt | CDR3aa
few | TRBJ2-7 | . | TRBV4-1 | TGCGCCAGCAGCCAAGACAGGGACTCCTACGAGCAGTACTTC | CASSQDRDSYEQYF
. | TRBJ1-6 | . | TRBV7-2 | TGTGCCAGCAGCTCAGACGGAGATAATTCACCCCTCCACTTT | CASSSDGDNSPLHF
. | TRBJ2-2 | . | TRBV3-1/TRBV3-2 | TGTGCCAGCAGCCAAGTTGTCTTTCGCACCGGGGAGCTGTTTTTT | CASSQVVFRTGELFF
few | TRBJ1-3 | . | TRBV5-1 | TGCGCCAGCACCAATCCAGGGGTCTCTGGAAACACCATATATTTT | CASTNPGVSGNTIYF
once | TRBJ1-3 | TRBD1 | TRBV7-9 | TGTGCCAGCAGCTCCTGGGACAGCGGAAACACCATATATTTT | CASSSWDSGNTIYF
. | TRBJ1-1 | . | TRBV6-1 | TGTGCCAGCAGTGAAGCTACGGACAGGAACACTGAAGCTTTCTTT | CASSEATDRNTEAFF
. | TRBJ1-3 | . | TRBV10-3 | TGTGCATTAGCGAGGGACTCTGGAAACACCATATATTTT | CALARDSGNTIYF
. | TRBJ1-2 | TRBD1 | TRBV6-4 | TGTGCCAGCAGTTATTCCGGGACAGCAAACTATGGCTACACCTTC | CASSYSGTANYGYTF
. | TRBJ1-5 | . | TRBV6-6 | TGTGCCAGCAGTTACATGGAGGTCAATCAGCCCCAGCATTTT | CASSYMEVNQPQHF
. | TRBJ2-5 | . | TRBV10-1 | TGCGCCAGCAGTAGCAGGGGGGCGGGAGAGACCCAGTACTTC | CASSSRGAGETQYF
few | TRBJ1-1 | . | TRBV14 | TGTGCCAGCAGCCAAGGGGGAGCCTTGAACACTGAAGCTTTCTTT | CASSQGGALNTEAFF
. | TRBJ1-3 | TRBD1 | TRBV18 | TGTGCCAGCTCACCTACTGGACAGGCCTCTGGAAACACCATATATTTT | CASSPTGQASGNTIYF
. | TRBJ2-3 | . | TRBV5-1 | TGCGCCAGCAAATCAACCGGGAGCACAGATACGCAGTATTTT | CASKSTGSTDTQYF
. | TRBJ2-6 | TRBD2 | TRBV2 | TGTGCCAGCAGTGAAGGGGGAGGGGTCTCTGGGGCCAACGTCCTGACTTTC | CASSEGGGVSGANVLTF